This TCR beta chain stems from a study of blood T cell repertoires in COVID-19. Overall study context: The United States, Italy and Spain supplied acute and convalescent COVID-19 samples.

In the study's own analysis: Scientists estimated how many nucleated cells there were by amplifying reference gene primers. TCRdb keeps only in-frame clones here, not all; method: immunoSEQ multiplex PCR. V, J and clone size derive from that table, while D and trimming were established from the DNA sequence. The data hold approximately 300,000 clones, with 85% to 90% observed a single time. The CDR3 spans 15 residues. The rearrangement joins TRBV21-1 to TRBJ2-1; the table's D call of TRBD2 was not tested on the DNA. TRBV21-1 is a listed pseudogene. Sequencing used PBMCs or T cells enriched from blood (not recorded which). The clonotype comes from a man aged 30 to 45 who had recovered from COVID-19. The CDR3 nucleotides read TGTGCCAGCAGCAATCCCCGGGTCTCCTACAATGAGCAGTTCTTC. It specifies CASSNPRVSYNEQFF.